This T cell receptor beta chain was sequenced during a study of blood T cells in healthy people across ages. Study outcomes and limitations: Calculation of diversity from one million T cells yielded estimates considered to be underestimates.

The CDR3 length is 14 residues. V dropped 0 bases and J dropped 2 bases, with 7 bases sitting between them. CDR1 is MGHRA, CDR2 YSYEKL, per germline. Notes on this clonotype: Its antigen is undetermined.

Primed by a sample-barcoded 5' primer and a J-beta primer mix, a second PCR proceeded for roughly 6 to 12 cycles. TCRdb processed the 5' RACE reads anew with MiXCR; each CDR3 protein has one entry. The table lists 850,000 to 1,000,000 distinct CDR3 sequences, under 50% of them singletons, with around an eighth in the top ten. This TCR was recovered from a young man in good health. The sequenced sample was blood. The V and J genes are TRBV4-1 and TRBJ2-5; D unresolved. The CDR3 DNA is TGCGCCAGCAGCCAAGATGGGGATCAAGAGACCCAGTACTTC. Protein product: CASSQDGDQETQYF.